This T cell receptor beta chain was captured by sequencing in a study of PD-L1 blockade in urothelial cancer. Across the whole study: About 90% of the 29 patients were men with bladder-origin urothelial cancer.

Spiked synthetic TCR analogs estimated absolute template abundance per PCR. The table came from immunoSEQ multiplex PCR; TCRdb's copy has only in-frame clones and leaves some out. The repertoire holds 60,000 to 70,000 clones, 70% to 90% seen once, with around 1.7% in the top ten. Time point of the sample: pretreatment peripheral blood. This CDR3 contains 16 residues. J gave up 9 bases and V 1 base, and 6 bases lay outside the gene matches. The germline gives CDR1 LGHNT, CDR2 FRNRAP. The chain employs TRBV12-5 and TRBJ2-1, with 13 bases matching TRBD2. Sequencing was performed on PBMCs, taken around atezolizumab (anti-PD-L1) treatment. The sequence came from a man between 65 and 79 years old with urothelial cancer. The CDR3 DNA follows: TGTGCTAGTGGTTTGGGTCTAGGACTAGCGGGAGTTGAGCAGTTCTTC. It encodes CASGLGLGLAGVEQFF.